These 21 T cell receptor gamma chains were all obtained from the same sample, sequenced in a study of Vδ1+ human thymocytes. RNA was extracted from the cells and then reverse transcribed. Multiplex PCR used pooled V-gene forward primers and a constant-region reverse primer to amplify CDR3s. TCRdb applied CATT to the multiplex PCR reads for clone calling. The profile shows 36,000 or so gamma-chain clones, roughly a fifth of them singletons. Their specific antigens are unknown. Study-wide findings and caveats: Thymic TRG and TRD repertoires appeared highly polyclonal.

The sequenced sample consisted of Vdelta1+ gamma-delta thymocytes from the thymus. The subset denotes: FACS-sorted CD3+ TCRalphabeta- TCRVdelta1+ TCRVdelta2- thymocytes. Receptors were obtained from a girl under three years old who had congenital heart surgery.

This clone has only one observation. Compared with germline, one end of the junction differs, possibly owing to a read error. The chain has TRGV2 and TRGJ1 or TRGJ2. The germline gives CDR1 EGSNGY, CDR2 YDSYNSKV. This CDR3 is built from 14 residues. The CDR3 DNA sequence: TGTGCCGCCTGGGACGGGCCTTTGAGTTATAAGAAACTCTTT. This translates into CAAWDGPLSYKKLF.

Comment on this clone: The sample has other DNA sequences that encode this CDR3 too. The genes are TRGV3 and TRGJ1 or TRGJ2. Trimming at V came to 0 bases and at J to 3 bases, leaving 5 bases not matched to a gene. This CDR3 contains 14 residues. The germline gives CDR1 VTNTFY, CDR2 YDVSTARD (reference sequence). CDR3 coding DNA: TGTGCCACCTGGGACAGGCTGGCTTATTATAAGAAACTCTTT. This codes for CATWDRLAYYKKLF.

Concerning this clone itself: Different DNA sequences within this sample yield the same CDR3. The J gene is TRGJ1 or TRGJ2, the V gene TRGV2. From germline, CDR1 is EGSNGY and CDR2 YDSYNSKV. The CDR3 has 12 residues. J lost 9 bases, V lost 1 base, and 6 bases had no gene match. This CDR3 reads CATWDGPGKKLF. In DNA form, the CDR3 reads TGTGCCACCTGGGACGGACCGGGTAAGAAACTCTTT.

This clone has just a few counts. This may be a read error, as it is one base from a much larger clone. The sample carries other DNA sequences with the same CDR3. The chain carries TRGV9 and TRGJ1 or TRGJ2. V was clipped by 2 bases and J by 1 base; unmatched bases: 5. The CDR3 runs to 14 residues. Germline values: CDR1 GITISATS, CDR2 ISYDGTV (reference sequence). The CDR3 coding sequence is TGTGCCTTGTGGGAGGCCCCTAATTATTATAAGAAACTCTTT. It translates to CALWEAPNYYKKLF.

The rearrangement links TRGV3 to TRGJ1 or TRGJ2. Losses at the gene ends were 2 bases for V and 2 bases for J; bases not matched to a gene: 9. CDR1 and CDR2 (germline): VTNTFY, YDVSTARD (reference sequence). The CDR3 extends over 15 amino acids. CDR3: CATWDTRKDYYKKLF. CDR3 DNA: TGTGCCACCTGGGACACGCGAAAGGATTATTATAAGAAACTCTTT.

The chain joins TRGV3 to TRGJ1 or TRGJ2. V lost 0 bases to trimming and J lost 5 bases; unmatched junction nucleotides: 10. Germline CDR1 reads VTNTFY; CDR2 reads YDVSTARD (reference sequence). CDR3 length: 15 residues. The CDR3 region has the DNA TGTGCCACCTGGGACAGGCCGACTCCTGATTATAAGAAACTCTTT. It translates to CATWDRPTPDYKKLF.

The J gene is TRGJP2, the V gene TRGV2. This CDR3 region has 19 residues. V lost 3 bases, J lost 1 base, and 17 bases stayed unmatched. Germline assignment: CDR1 EGSNGY and CDR2 YDSYNSKV. CDR3 coding DNA: TGTGCCACCTGGGACAGGCGGAGGAATGGAGGTAGTAGTGATTGGATCAAGACGTTT. The encoded protein is CATWDRRRNGGSSDWIKTF.

Worth noting for this clone: One junction end does not reproduce the germline sequence, and a read error may be involved. Other DNA variants within this sample encode the same CDR3. The chain recombines TRGV8 with TRGJP2. Per germline, CDR1 VENAVY and CDR2 YDSYNSRV. The CDR3 is made up of 15 amino acids. The CDR3 region is CATWDESCGDWIKTF. CDR3 sequence (DNA): TGTGCCACCTGGGATGAGAGCTGCGGTGATTGGATTAAGACGTTT.

A word on this clone: Being one base from a much bigger clone, this may be a read error. This sample includes further DNA sequences coding for the same CDR3. This chain uses TRGV2 with TRGJ1 or TRGJ2. Germline-derived CDR1 and CDR2 are EGSNGY and YDSYNSKV. Germline trimming cut 0 bases from V and 8 bases from J; bases unmatched to any gene: 4. The CDR3 spans 12 residues. DNA of the CDR3: TGTGCCACCTGGGACGGGCGGAATAAGAAACTCTTT. Translation gives CATWDGRNKKLF.

The rearrangement uses TRGV2 and TRGJ1 or TRGJ2. This CDR3 region has 17 residues. Trimming took 4 bases from V and 7 from J; bases not matched to a gene: 22. CDR1 is EGSNGY and CDR2 is YDSYNSKV in the germline V gene. CDR3 sequence: CATWDGQSVGSLYKKLF. CDR3 nucleotides: TGTGCCACCTGGGATGGGCAATCGGTGGGCTCTTTATATAAGAAACTCTTT.

The V call is TRGV8, the J call TRGJP1. After removal of 3 bases from V and 5 bases from J, the junction contained 6 bases not matched to a gene. Germline CDR1 and CDR2: VENAVY and YDSYNSRV. The CDR3 has 14 residues. The CDR3 loop reads CATWDSMTGWFKIF. CDR3 in DNA: TGTGCCACCTGGGATTCTATGACTGGTTGGTTCAAGATATTT.

This clone occurred a few times. Since a much larger clone is just one base distant, this may be a read error. V is TRGV5 and J is TRGJ1 or TRGJ2. The germline gives CDR1 VINAFY, CDR2 YDVSNSKD. CDR3 length equals 12 residues. V lost 3 bases, J lost 6 bases, and 5 bases stayed unmatched. CDR3 region: CATWDSCYKKLF. The CDR3 bases are TGTGCCACCTGGGACTCTTGTTATAAGAAACTCTTT.

This clone was seen a handful of times. A much more abundant neighbour one base away suggests this may be a read error. This CDR3 is also generated by other DNA sequences in the sample. This chain connects TRGV4 to TRGJ1 or TRGJ2. CDR3 size: 14 residues. V lost 0 bases to trimming and J lost 1 base; unmatched junction nucleotides: 3. Germline lookup yields CDR1 EGSTGY and CDR2 YDSYTSSV. The CDR3 loop is CATWDGRNYYKKLF. Here the CDR3 DNA reads TGTGCCACCTGGGATGGGCGTAATTATTATAAGAAACTCTTT.

Note on this clone: Additional DNA sequences in this sample encode the identical CDR3. The V gene is TRGV9, the J gene TRGJ1 or TRGJ2. The germline CDR1 and CDR2 sequences are GITISATS and ISYDGTV (reference sequence). V lost 0 bases to trimming and J lost 10 bases; unmatched junction nucleotides: 6. There are 12 residues in the CDR3. CDR3 sequence reads: CALWEVPGKKLF. In DNA, the CDR3 is TGTGCCTTGTGGGAGGTGCCGGGAAAGAAACTCTTT.

This clone was observed a few times. The V and J genes are TRGV9 and TRGJ1 or TRGJ2. Germline CDR1 is GITISATS and CDR2 is ISYDGTV (reference sequence). V trimming: 0 bases; J trimming: 8 bases; junction bases outside the gene matches: 7. CDR3 length equals 13 residues. The CDR3 nucleotides are TGTGCCTTGTGGGAGGTGGGGTCGGATAAGAAACTCTTT. Encoded protein: CALWEVGSDKKLF.

As regards this clone: Germline and junction disagree at one end, which may indicate a read error. This chain links TRGV9 with TRGJ1 or TRGJ2. Germline CDR1 is GITISATS and CDR2 is ISYDGTV (reference sequence). This CDR3 spans 12 amino acids. The CDR3, as DNA: TGCGCCTTGTGGGAGCAGAGTTATAAGAAACTCTTT. Protein: CALWEQSYKKLF.

The V gene is TRGV8, the J gene TRGJ1 or TRGJ2. Germline CDR1 reads VENAVY; CDR2 reads YDSYNSRV. The CDR3 consists of 11 residues. Trimming at V came to 2 bases and at J to 12 bases, leaving 7 bases not matched to a gene. The chain's CDR3 is CATWDNVGKLF. In DNA form, the CDR3 reads TGTGCCACCTGGGATAACGTAGGGAAACTCTTT.

This clone was observed a single time. Just one base apart from a much larger clone, this may be a read error. The chain combines TRGV3 with TRGJ1 or TRGJ2. This CDR3 has 14 amino acids. Germline-derived CDR1 and CDR2 are VTNTFY and YDVSTARD (reference sequence). The CDR3 DNA follows: TGTGCCACCTGGGGCAGGCGGAATTATTATAAGAAACTCTTT. Translation gives CATWGRRNYYKKLF.

As regards this clone: A much larger clone differs by one base, so this may be a read error. The sample carries other DNA sequences with the same CDR3. The chain has TRGV8 and TRGJ1 or TRGJ2. Trimming took 1 base from V and 6 from J; bases not matched to a gene: 3. Germline V gene lookup returns CDR1 VENAVY and CDR2 YDSYNSRV. The CDR3 sequence is 12 residues long. CDR3 amino acids: CATWDRAYKKLF. For the CDR3, the DNA is TGTGCCACCTGGGATAGAGCTTATAAGAAACTCTTT.

This clone showed up just a few times. Other nucleotide sequences in the sample specify the same CDR3. The chain is built from TRGV2 and TRGJ1 or TRGJ2. Germline loops: CDR1 EGSNGY, CDR2 YDSYNSKV. The CDR3 has 12 amino acids. Trimming took 0 bases from V and 8 from J; bases not matched to a gene: 4. For the CDR3, the DNA is TGTGCCACCTGGGACGGGCCAAATAAGAAACTCTTT. This sequence encodes CATWDGPNKKLF.

This clone was seen a handful of times. The gene calls are TRGV9 and TRGJP. Losses at the gene ends were 9 bases for V and 6 bases for J; bases not matched to a gene: 11. CDR3 length: 16 amino acids. Germline-derived CDR1 and CDR2 are GITISATS and ISYDGTV (reference sequence). The CDR3 sequence is CALVYQRELGKKIKVF. DNA for the CDR3: TGTGCCTTGGTTTACCAGCGAGAGTTGGGCAAAAAAATCAAGGTATTT.